What follows is one T cell receptor (beta chain) and its context. The germline V gene encodes CDR1 SGHNT and CDR2 YYREEE (reference sequence). The CDR3 extends over 12 amino acids. With 4 bases removed from V and 8 bases from J, the gap between germline ends came to 12 bases. The data belong to a study of blood T cell repertoires in COVID-19. Study-level information: Sites across the United States, Italy and Spain contributed samples from acute and convalescent COVID-19. In each case, the material was cDNA or gDNA derived from T cells, B-cell-depleted T cells, or PBMCs.

Authors' data handling: It was from reference gene primer amplification that nucleated cell counts were estimated. Clones were read by immunoSEQ multiplex PCR, and TCRdb kept only the in-frame ones, dropping some. V, J and clone size derive from that table, while D and trimming were established from the DNA sequence. Among approximately 120,000 clones listed, around 78% were seen once. The sample comprised peripheral blood. The chain has TRBV5-4 and TRBJ1-2; no definite D call. This TCR derives from a woman aged 60-75 years with acute or convalescent COVID-19. The DNA of the CDR3 is TGTGCCAGCAGCCCGAACGGGAACGGCTACACCTTC. It specifies CASSPNGNGYTF.